This T cell receptor (beta chain) appears in the sequencing data of a study of T cells in Graves' hyperthyroidism and ophthalmopathy. The length of the CDR3 is 15 residues. The junction had 9 bases not matched to a gene; V was cut back by 4 bases and J by 4 bases. The germline gives CDR1 MNHEY, CDR2 SVGAGI. Regions amplified from RNA transcripts were the TCR beta CDR3 regions. HTBI primers were employed in a first-round RT-PCR of the TCR CDR3. MiXCR, applied by TCRdb to the multiplex PCR reads, yields one record per CDR3 protein. Of about 280,000 distinct CDR3 sequences listed, 20% to 25% are singletons. This clonotype appeared many times.

The clonotype was recovered from a man aged 35 to 55 with Graves' hyperthyroidism that later progressed to Graves' ophthalmopathy. The source material was blood. The rearrangement links TRBV6-5 to TRBJ2-5; 7 bases agree with TRBD2. The CDR3 loop reads CASSSSPGRGETQYF. CDR3 DNA sequence: TGTGCCAGCAGTTCTTCCCCGGGGAGGGGAGAGACCCAGTACTTC.